A selection of T cell receptor beta chains follows, all from one sample in a study of identical twins. TCRdb re-derived calls from the 5' RACE reads in MiXCR, one entry per CDR3 protein. The sample shows 1.5 million or so distinct CDR3 sequences, about 32% of them seen only once. Sequenced material: cord blood. Source of these receptors: a newborn girl in good health. CDR3s include the opening cysteine and the closing phenylalanine or tryptophan. A D gene is named only where the DNA matches it firmly. Rows may omit the clone size; those that give it use once, few, many or a size class.

V gene: TRBV6-6
D gene: -
J gene: TRBJ1-1
clone size: few
CDR3 DNA: TGTGCCAGCAGTTACTCGAAGGGTGAAGCTTTCTTT
CDR3 protein: CASSYSKGEAFF

V gene: TRBV9
D gene: TRBD2
J gene: TRBJ2-1
clone size: few
CDR3 DNA: TGTGCCAGCAGCGCCCCGGGACTAGCGGTCGTCCATGAGCAGTTCTTC
CDR3 protein: CASSAPGLAVVHEQFF

V gene: TRBV18
D gene: -
J gene: TRBJ1-1
clone size: few
CDR3 DNA: TGTGCCAGCTCACTGGCCGCCAGAGTTGGGACTGAAGCTTTCTTT
CDR3 protein: CASSLAARVGTEAFF

V gene: TRBV28
D gene: -
J gene: TRBJ2-6
clone size: few
CDR3 DNA: TGTGCCAGCAGTCGCAGAGGTAGCGGAAACTCTGGGGCCAACGTCCTGACTTTC
CDR3 protein: CASSRRGSGNSGANVLTF

V gene: TRBV20-1
D gene: TRBD2
J gene: TRBJ2-7
clone size: few
CDR3 DNA: TGCAGTGCTAGCGGGACTAGCGGGGGCCCTTACGAGCAGTACTTC
CDR3 protein: CSASGTSGGPYEQYF

V gene: TRBV18
D gene: TRBD1
J gene: TRBJ1-6
clone size: few
CDR3 DNA: TGTGCCAGCTCACCCGCGACAGGGGTGAATTCACCCCTCCACTTT
CDR3 protein: CASSPATGVNSPLHF

V gene: TRBV20-1
D gene: -
J gene: TRBJ2-3
clone size: -
CDR3 DNA: TGCAGTGCTACGGCCCTGACAGATACGCAGTATTTT
CDR3 protein: CSATALTDTQYF

V gene: TRBV20-1
D gene: TRBD2
J gene: TRBJ2-7
clone size: -
CDR3 DNA: TGCAGTGCCCCGGCCCCTTATAGCGGGTATGCCTACGAGCAGTACTTC
CDR3 protein: CSAPAPYSGYAYEQYF

V gene: TRBV6-1
D gene: -
J gene: TRBJ2-5
clone size: -
CDR3 DNA: TGTGCCAGCAGTGAACCCGCGGGTCTGTGGGAGACCCAGTACTTC
CDR3 protein: CASSEPAGLWETQYF

V gene: TRBV6-5
D gene: -
J gene: TRBJ2-7
clone size: -
CDR3 DNA: TGTGCCAGCAGTTCACTAGGGTTCTCCTACGAGCAGTACTTC
CDR3 protein: CASSSLGFSYEQYF

V gene: TRBV3-1
D gene: TRBD2
J gene: TRBJ2-3
clone size: few
CDR3 DNA: TGTGCCAGCAGCCACTGGGGTATCGGACTAGACACAGATACGCAGTATTTT
CDR3 protein: CASSHWGIGLDTDTQYF